This T cell receptor beta chain came from a study of T cell responses to AZD1222 COVID-19 vaccine. General study findings and limits: Spike-wide vaccine-associated CD4 TCRs dominated at 160-218 and 743-854.

Germline CDR1 is KGHSH and CDR2 is LQKENI. Trimming at V came to 3 bases and at J to 2 bases, leaving 9 bases not matched to a gene. The CDR3 has 17 amino acids. TCRdb's table, derived via immunoSEQ multiplex PCR, lists solely in-frame clones and lacks some. The repertoire consists of more than 65,000 clones, with approximately 82% occurring once and the leading ten covering around 21%. A word on this clone: What it binds is unknown.

This TCR was recovered from an adult in good health. The V call is TRBV18, the J call TRBJ1-3, with 8 bases fitting TRBD1. Sequenced material: peripheral blood, taken on day 0 of AZD1222 vaccination. The CDR3 region is CASSPQGLQGAGNTIYF. The CDR3 DNA reads TGTGCCAGCTCACCTCAAGGTTTACAGGGGGCTGGAAACACCATATATTTT.